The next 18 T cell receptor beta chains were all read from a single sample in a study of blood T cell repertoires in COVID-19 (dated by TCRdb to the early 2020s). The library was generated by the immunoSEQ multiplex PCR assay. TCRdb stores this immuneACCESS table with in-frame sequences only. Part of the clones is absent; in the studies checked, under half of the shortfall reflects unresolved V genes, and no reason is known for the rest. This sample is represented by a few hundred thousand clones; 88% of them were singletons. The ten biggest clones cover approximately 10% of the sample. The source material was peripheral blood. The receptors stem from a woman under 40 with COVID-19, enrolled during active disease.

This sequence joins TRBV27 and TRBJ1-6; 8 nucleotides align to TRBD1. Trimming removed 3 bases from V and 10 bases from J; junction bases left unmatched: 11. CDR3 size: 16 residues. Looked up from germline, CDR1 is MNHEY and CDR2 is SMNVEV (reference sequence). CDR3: CASSFGYDRGRSPLHF. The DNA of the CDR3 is TGTGCCAGCAGTTTCGGATATGACAGGGGTCGATCACCCCTCCACTTT.

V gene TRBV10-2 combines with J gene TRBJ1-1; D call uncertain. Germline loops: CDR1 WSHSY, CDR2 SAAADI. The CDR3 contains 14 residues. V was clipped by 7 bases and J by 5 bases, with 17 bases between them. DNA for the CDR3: TGCGCCAGCACACCGGGGAGACGAGATACTGAAGCTTTCTTT. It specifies CASTPGRRDTEAFF.

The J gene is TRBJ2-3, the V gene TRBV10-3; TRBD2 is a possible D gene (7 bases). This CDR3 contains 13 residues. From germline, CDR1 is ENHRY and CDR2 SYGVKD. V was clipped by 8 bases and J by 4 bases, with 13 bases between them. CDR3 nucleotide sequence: TGTGCCATCGGGGGGGGGCTGGCAGATACGCAGTATTTT. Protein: CAIGGGLADTQYF.

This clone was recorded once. CDR3 sequence reads: CASSAPGTEGYEQYF. The CDR3 coding sequence is TGTGCCAGCAGTGCACCCGGGACGGAGGGGTACGAGCAGTACTTC. This chain links TRBV7-9 with TRBJ2-7; D perhaps matches TRBD2 (6 bases). Deletions cut 6 bases from V and 4 bases from J, with 19 bases between. Germline CDR1 reads SEHNR; CDR2 reads FQNEAQ (reference sequence). This CDR3 contains 15 residues.

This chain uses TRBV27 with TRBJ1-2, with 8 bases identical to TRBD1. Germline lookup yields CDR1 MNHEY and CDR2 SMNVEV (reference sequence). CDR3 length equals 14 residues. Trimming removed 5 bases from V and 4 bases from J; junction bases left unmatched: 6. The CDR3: CASSSVDRAYGYTF. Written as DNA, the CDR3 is TGTGCCAGCAGTAGCGTGGACAGGGCCTATGGCTACACCTTC.

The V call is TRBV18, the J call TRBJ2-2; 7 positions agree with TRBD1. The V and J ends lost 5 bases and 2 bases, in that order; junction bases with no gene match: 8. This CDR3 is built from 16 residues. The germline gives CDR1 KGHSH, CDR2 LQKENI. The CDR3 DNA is TGTGCCAGCTCAAAGACGACAGGGTCAAACACCGGGGAGCTGTTTTTT. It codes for CASSKTTGSNTGELFF.

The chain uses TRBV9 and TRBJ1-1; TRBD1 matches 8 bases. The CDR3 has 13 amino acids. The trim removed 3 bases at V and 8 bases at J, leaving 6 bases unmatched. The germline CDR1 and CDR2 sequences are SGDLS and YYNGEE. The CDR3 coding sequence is TGTGCCAGCAGCGCCAGACAGGGGTCAGAAGCTTTCTTT. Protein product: CASSARQGSEAFF.

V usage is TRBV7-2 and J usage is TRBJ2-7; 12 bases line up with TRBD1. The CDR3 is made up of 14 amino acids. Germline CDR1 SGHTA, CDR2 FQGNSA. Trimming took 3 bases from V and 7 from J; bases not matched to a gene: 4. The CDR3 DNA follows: TGTGCCAGCAGCTTTGGGACAGGGGGCACTGAGCAGTACTTC. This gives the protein CASSFGTGGTEQYF.

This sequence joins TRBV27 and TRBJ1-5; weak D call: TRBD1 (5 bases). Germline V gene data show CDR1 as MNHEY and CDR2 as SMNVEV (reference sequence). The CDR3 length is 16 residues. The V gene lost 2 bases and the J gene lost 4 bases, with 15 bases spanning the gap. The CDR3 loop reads CASSLNGGNRNQPQHF. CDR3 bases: TGTGCCAGCAGTTTAAATGGGGGGAATAGGAATCAGCCCCAGCATTTT.

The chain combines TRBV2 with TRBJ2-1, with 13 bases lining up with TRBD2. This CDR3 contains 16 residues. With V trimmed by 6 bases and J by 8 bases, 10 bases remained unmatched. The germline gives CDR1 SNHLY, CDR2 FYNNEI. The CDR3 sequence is CASRVTSGRLGDEQFF. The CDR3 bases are TGTGCCAGCAGGGTGACTAGCGGGAGGCTTGGGGATGAGCAGTTCTTC.

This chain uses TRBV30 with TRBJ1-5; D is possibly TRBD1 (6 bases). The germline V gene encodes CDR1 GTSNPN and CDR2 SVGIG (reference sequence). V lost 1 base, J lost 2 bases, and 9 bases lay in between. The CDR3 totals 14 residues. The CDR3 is CAWSGQVGNQPQHF. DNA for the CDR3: TGTGCCTGGAGTGGACAGGTAGGCAATCAGCCCCAGCATTTT.

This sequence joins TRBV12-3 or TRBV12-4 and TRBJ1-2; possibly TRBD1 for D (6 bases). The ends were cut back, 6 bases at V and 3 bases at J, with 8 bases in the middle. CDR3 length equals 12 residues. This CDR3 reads CASSRGHYGYTF. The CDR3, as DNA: TGTGCCAGCAGCAGGGGACACTATGGCTACACCTTC.

CDR3 DNA: TGTGCCAGCAGTTTATCGACAGGGCGACGCGAGCAGTACTTC. Its translation: CASSLSTGRREQYF. The chain links TRBV6-2 or TRBV6-3 to TRBJ2-7, with TRBD1 identical over 7 bases. Per germline, CDR1 MNHEY and CDR2 SVGEGT. The length of the CDR3 is 14 residues. J lost 6 bases, V lost 4 bases, and 9 bases had no gene match.

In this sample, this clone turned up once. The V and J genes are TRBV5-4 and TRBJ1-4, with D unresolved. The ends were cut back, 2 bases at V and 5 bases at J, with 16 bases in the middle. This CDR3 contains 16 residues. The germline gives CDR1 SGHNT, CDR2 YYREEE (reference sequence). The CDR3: CASSLQLGGSNEKLFF. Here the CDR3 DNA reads TGTGCCAGCAGCTTACAACTGGGAGGGAGCAATGAAAAACTGTTTTTT. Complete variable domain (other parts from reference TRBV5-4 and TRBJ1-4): ETGVTQSPTHLIKTRGQQVTLRCSSQSGHNTVSWYQQALGQGPQFIFQYYREEENGRGNFPPRFSGLQFPNYSSELNVNALELDDSALYLCASSLQLGGSNEKLFFGSGTQLSVL.

Here the CDR3 DNA reads TGTGCCAGCAGTTACAGTGGGAGAAGAGGCGAGCAGTACTTC. It yields the protein CASSYSGRRGEQYF. The rearrangement joins TRBV6-5 to TRBJ2-7, with D possibly matching TRBD2 (5 bases). Germline CDR1 is MNHEY and CDR2 is SVGAGI. V dropped 2 bases and J dropped 6 bases, with 14 bases sitting between them. The CDR3 extends over 14 amino acids.

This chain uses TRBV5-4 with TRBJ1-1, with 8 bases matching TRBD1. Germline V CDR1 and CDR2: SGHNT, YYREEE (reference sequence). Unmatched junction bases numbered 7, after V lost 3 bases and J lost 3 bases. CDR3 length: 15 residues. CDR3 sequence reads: CASSSPGGADTEAFF. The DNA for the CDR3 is TGTGCCAGCAGCTCCCCAGGGGGCGCCGACACTGAAGCTTTCTTT.

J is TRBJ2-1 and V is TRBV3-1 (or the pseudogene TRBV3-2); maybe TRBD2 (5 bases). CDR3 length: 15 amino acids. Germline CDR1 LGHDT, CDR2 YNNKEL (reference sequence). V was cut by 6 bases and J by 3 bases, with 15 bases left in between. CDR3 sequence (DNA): TGTGCCAGCAGTCCACGGGGAGCTTTCTACAATGAGCAGTTCTTC. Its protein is CASSPRGAFYNEQFF.

CDR3 loop: CASRRAGAEQYF. The CDR3 coding sequence is TGTGCCAGCAGACGAGCGGGAGCCGAGCAGTACTTC. The V call is TRBV6-5, the J call TRBJ2-7; 8 bases align to TRBD2. The germline CDR1 and CDR2 sequences are MNHEY and SVGAGI. V lost 6 bases and J lost 6; bases outside the gene matches: 4. This CDR3 spans 12 amino acids.